This T cell receptor beta chain is from a study of cytomegalovirus exposure and HLA in healthy donors. Study observations and caveats: There were some V segments, including TRBV6-2 and TRBV6-3, excluded as indistinguishable. Earlier results showed most TCR beta V segments being productive about 90% or about 30% of the time. Among TCR beta chains, those listed as cytomegalovirus-associated numbered some 170.

Concerning this clone itself: The antigen remains undetermined.

The PCR contained 60 Vbeta and 13 Jbeta primers. Data came from immunoSEQ multiplex PCR; TCRdb stores just in-frame clones and leaves some out. The sample holds more than 95,000 clones. Per the germline V gene, CDR1 is GTSNPN and CDR2 is SVGIG (reference sequence). CDR3 length equals 14 residues. V lost 0 bases, J lost 2 bases, and 1 base stayed unmatched. J is TRBJ1-2 and V is TRBV30; 9 bases map to TRBD1. The origin of this receptor is a man aged 35-49 years in good health and CMV-seronegative. The material sequenced was PBMCs. The CDR3 DNA reads TGTGCCTGGAGTGTCGGACAGGGGAACTATGGCTACACCTTC. This sequence encodes CAWSVGQGNYGYTF.